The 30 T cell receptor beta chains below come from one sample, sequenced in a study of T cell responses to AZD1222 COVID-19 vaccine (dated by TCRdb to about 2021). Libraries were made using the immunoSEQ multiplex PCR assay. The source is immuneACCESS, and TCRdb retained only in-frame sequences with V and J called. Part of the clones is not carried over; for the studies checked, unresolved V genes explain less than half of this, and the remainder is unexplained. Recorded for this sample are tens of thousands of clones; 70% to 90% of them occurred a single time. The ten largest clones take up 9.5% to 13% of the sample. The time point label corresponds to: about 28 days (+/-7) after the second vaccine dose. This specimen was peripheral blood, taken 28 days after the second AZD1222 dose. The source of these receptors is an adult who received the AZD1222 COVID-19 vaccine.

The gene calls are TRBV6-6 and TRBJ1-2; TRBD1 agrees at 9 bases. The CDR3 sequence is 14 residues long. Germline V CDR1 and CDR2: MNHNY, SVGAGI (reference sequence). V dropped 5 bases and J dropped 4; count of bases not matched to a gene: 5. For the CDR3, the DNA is TGTGCCAGCAGTCGACTACAGGGGGCCTATGGCTACACCTTC. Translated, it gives CASSRLQGAYGYTF.

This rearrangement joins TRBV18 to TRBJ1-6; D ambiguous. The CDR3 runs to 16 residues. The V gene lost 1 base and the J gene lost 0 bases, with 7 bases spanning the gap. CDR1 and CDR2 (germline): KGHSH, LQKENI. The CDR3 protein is CASSPQRSSYNSPLHF. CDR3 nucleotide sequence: TGTGCCAGCTCACCACAGAGAAGCTCCTATAATTCACCCCTCCACTTT.

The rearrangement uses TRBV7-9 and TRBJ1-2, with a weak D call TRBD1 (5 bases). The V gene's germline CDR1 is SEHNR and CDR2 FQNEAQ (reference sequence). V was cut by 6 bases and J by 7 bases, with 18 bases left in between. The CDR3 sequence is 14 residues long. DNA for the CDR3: TGTGCCAGCAGGGGCCTCAAGGGGCAAGGTGGCTACACCTTC. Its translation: CASRGLKGQGGYTF.

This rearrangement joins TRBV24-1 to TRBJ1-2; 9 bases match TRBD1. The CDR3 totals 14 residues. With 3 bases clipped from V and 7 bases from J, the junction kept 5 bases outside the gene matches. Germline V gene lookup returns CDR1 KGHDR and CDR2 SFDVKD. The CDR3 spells CATSDPGQGVGYTF. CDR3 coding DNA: TGTGCCACCAGTGATCCGGGACAGGGAGTTGGCTACACCTTC.

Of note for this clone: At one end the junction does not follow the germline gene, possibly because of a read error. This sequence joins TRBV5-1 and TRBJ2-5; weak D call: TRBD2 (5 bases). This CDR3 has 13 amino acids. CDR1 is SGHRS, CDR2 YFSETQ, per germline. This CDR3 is CASSLGGQETQYF. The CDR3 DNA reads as TGCGCCAGCAGTTTGGGCGGGCAAGAGACCCAGTACTTC.

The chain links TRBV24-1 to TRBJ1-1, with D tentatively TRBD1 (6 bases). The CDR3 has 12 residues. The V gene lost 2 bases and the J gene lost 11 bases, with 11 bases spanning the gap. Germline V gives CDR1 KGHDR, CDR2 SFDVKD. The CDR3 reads CATSDSGQGAFF. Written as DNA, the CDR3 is TGTGCCACCAGTGATTCAGGCCAGGGGGCTTTCTTT.

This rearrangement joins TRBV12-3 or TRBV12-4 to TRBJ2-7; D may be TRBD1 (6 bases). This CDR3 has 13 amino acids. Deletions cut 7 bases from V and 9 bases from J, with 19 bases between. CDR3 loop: CASTPGQNSGQYF. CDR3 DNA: TGTGCCAGCACTCCGGGACAAAATTCTGGGCAGTACTTC.

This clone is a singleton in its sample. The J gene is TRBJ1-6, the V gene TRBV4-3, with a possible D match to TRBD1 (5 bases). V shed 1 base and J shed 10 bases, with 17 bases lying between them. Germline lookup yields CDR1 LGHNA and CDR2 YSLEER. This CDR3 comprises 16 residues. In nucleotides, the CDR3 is TGCGCCAGCAGCCAAGGAGTAGGGGCCCTGACCTCACCCCTCCACTTT. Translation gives CASSQGVGALTSPLHF.

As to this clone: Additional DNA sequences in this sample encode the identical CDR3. In DNA, the CDR3 is TGTGCCAGCAGTTTGGGGCAGAACACTGAAGCTTTCTTT. Amino acid sequence: CASSLGQNTEAFF. The gene calls are TRBV12-3 or TRBV12-4 and TRBJ1-1; the D gene is possibly TRBD1 (5 bases). CDR3 length: 13 amino acids. Trimming cost V 3 bases and J 1 base, with 6 bases left between them.

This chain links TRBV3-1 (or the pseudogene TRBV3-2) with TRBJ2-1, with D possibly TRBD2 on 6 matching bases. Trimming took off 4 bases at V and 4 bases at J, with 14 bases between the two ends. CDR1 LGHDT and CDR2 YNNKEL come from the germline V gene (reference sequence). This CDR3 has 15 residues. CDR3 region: CASSLRPGLYNEQFF. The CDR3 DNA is TGTGCCAGCAGCCTAAGGCCGGGACTTTACAATGAGCAGTTCTTC.

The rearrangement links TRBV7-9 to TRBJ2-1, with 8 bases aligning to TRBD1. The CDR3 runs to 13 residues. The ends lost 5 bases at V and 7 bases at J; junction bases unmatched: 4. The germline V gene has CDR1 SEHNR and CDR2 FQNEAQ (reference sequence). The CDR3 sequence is CASSLTGENEQFF. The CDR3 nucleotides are TGTGCCAGCAGCCTGACAGGGGAGAATGAGCAGTTCTTC.

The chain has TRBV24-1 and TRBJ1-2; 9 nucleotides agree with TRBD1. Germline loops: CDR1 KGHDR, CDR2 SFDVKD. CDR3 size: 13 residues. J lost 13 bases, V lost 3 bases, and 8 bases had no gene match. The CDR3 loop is CATSDPGQGFFTF. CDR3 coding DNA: TGTGCCACCAGTGATCCGGGACAGGGATTTTTCACCTTC.

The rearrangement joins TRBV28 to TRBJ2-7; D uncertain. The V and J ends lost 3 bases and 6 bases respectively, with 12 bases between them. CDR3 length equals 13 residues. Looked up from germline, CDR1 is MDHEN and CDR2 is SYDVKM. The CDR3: CASSLSKIPEQYF. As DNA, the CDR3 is TGTGCCAGCAGTTTGAGTAAGATCCCCGAGCAGTACTTC.

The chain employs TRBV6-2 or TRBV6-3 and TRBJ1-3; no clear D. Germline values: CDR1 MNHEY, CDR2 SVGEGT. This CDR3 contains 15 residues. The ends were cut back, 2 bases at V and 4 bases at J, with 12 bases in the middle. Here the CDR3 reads CASSYRILTGNTIYF. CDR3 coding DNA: TGTGCCAGCAGTTACCGGATCTTGACGGGAAACACCATATATTTT.

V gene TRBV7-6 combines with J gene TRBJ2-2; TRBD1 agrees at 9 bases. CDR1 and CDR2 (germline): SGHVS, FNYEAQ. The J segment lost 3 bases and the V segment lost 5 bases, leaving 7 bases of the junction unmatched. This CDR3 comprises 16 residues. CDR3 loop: CASSPIWTGDTGELFF. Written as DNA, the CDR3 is TGTGCCAGCAGCCCTATCTGGACAGGGGACACCGGGGAGCTGTTTTTT.

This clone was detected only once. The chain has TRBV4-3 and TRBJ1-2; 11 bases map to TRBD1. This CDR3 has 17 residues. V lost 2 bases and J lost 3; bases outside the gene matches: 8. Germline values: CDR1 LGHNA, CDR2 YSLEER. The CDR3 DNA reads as TGCGCCAGCAGCCAAACGCGGGACAGGGGGTTCTACTATGGCTACACCTTC. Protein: CASSQTRDRGFYYGYTF.

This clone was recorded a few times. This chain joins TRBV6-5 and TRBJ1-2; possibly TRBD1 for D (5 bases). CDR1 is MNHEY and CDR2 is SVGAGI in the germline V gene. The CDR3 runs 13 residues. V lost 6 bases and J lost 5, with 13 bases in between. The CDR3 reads CASRLGGGYGYTF. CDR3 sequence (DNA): TGTGCCAGCAGATTGGGGGGAGGTTATGGCTACACCTTC.

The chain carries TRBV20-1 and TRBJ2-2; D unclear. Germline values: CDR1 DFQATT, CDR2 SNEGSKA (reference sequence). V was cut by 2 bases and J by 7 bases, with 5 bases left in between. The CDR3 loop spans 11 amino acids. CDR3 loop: CSARRDGELFF. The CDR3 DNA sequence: TGCAGTGCTAGAAGGGACGGGGAGCTGTTTTTT.

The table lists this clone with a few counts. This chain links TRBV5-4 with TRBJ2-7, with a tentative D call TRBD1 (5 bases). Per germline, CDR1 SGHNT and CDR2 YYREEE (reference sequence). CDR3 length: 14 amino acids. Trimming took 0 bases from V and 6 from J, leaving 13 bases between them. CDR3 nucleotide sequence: TGTGCCAGCAGCTTGGCTTCGAATACAGGCGAGCAGTACTTC. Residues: CASSLASNTGEQYF.

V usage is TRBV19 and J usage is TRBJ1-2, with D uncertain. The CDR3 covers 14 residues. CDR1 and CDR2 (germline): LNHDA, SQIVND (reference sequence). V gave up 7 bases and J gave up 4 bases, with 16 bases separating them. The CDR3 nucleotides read TGTGCCAGTATAGCCTACGGGTCGGCCTATGGCTACACCTTC. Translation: CASIAYGSAYGYTF. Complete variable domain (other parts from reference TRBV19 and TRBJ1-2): DGGITQSPKYLFRKEGQNVTLSCEQNLNHDAMYWYRQDPGQGLRLIYYSQIVNDFQKGDIAEGYSVSREKKESFPLTVTSAQKNPTAFYLCASIAYGSAYGYTFGSGTRLTVV.

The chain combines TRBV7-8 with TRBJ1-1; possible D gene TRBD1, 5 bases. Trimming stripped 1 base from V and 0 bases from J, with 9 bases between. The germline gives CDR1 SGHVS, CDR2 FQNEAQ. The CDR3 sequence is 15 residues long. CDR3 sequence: CASSLEGTVNTEAFF. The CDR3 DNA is TGTGCCAGCAGCTTAGAGGGGACGGTGAACACTGAAGCTTTCTTT.

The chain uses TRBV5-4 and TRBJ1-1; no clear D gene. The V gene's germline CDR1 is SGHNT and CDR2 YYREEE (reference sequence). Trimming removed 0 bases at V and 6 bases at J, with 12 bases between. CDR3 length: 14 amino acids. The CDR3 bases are TGTGCCAGCAGCTTGGACGACCAGGACCCTGAAGCTTTCTTT. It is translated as CASSLDDQDPEAFF.

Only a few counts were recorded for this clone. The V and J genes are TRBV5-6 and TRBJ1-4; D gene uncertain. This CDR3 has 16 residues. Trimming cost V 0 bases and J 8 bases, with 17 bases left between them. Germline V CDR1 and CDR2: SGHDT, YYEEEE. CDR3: CASSLATGLKGEKLFF. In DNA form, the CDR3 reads TGTGCCAGCAGCTTGGCCACCGGACTCAAAGGGGAAAAACTGTTTTTT. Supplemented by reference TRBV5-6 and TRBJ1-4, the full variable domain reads DAGVTQSPTHLIKTRGQQVTLRCSPKSGHDTVSWYQQALGQGPQFIFQYYEEEERQRGNFPDRFSGHQFPNYSSELNVNALLLGDSALYLCASSLATGLKGEKLFFGSGTQLSVL.

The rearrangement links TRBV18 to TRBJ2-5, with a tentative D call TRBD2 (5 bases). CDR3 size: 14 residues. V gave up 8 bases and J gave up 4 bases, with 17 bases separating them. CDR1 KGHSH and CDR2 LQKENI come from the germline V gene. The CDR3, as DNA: TGTGCCAGCGCAGTAGAACCCGGGGTAGAGACCCAGTACTTC. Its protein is CASAVEPGVETQYF.

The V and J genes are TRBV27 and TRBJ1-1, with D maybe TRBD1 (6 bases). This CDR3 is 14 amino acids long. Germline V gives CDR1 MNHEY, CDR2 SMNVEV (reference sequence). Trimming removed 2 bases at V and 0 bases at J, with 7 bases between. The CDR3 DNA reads TGTGCCAGCAGTTTAGACAGGCTGAACACTGAAGCTTTCTTT. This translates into CASSLDRLNTEAFF.

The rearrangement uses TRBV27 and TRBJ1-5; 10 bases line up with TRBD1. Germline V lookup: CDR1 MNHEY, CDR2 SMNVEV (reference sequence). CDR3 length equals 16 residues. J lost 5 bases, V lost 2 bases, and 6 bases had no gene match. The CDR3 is CASSLRTGGLDQPQHF. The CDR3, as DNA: TGTGCCAGCAGTTTAAGGACAGGGGGTCTGGATCAGCCCCAGCATTTT.

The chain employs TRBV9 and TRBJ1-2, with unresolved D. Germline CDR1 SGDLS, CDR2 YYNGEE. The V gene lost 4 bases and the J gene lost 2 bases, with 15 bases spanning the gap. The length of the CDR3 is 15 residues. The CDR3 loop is CASSPPGIENYGYTF. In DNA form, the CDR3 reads TGTGCCAGCAGCCCCCCTGGAATAGAAAACTATGGCTACACCTTC.

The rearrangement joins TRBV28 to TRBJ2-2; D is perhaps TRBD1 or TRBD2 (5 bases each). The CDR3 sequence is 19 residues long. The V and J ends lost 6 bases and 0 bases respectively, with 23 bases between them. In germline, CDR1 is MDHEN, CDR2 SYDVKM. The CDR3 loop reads CASREEAGFPTANTGELFF. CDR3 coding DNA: TGTGCCAGCAGGGAGGAGGCAGGGTTCCCGACAGCGAACACCGGGGAGCTGTTTTTT.

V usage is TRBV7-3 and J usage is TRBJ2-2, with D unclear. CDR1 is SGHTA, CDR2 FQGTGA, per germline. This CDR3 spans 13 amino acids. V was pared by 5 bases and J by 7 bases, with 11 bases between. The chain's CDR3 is CASSEQPSGELFF. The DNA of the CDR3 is TGTGCCAGCAGCGAACAGCCGAGCGGGGAGCTGTTTTTT.

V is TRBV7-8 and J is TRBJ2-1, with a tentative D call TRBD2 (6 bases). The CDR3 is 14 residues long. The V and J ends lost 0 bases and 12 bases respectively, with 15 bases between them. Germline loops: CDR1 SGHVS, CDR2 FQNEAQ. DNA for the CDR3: TGTGCCAGCAGCTTAGCGGTAGCGGTCTACGCGCAGTTCTTC. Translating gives CASSLAVAVYAQFF.